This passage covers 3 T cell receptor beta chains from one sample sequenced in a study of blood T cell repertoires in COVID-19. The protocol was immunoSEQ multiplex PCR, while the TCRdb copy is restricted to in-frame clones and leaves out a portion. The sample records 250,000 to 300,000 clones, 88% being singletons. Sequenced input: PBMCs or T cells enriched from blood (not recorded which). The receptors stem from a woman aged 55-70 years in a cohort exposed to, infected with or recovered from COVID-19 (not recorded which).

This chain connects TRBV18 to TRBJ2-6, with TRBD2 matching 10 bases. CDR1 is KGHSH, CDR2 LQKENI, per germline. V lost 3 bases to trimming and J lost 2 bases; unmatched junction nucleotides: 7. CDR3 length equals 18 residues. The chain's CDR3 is CASSPLAGGGPGANVLTF. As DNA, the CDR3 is TGTGCCAGCTCACCTTTAGCGGGAGGCGGGCCTGGGGCCAACGTCCTGACTTTC.

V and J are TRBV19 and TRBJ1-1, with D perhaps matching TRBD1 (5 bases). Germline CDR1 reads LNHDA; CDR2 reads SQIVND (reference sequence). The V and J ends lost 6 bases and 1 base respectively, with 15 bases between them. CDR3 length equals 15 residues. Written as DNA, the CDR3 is TGTGCCAGTAGAGAATACAGGACATCGAACACTGAAGCTTTCTTT. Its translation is CASREYRTSNTEAFF.

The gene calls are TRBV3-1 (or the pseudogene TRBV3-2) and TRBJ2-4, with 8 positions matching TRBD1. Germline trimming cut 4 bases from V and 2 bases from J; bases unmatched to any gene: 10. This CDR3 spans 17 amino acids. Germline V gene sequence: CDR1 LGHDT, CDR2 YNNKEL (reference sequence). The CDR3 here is CASSRRDFRGPKNIQYF. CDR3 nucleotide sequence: TGTGCCAGCAGCCGAAGAGATTTCAGGGGGCCCAAAAACATTCAGTACTTC.